The 10 T cell receptor beta chains reported below all come from one sample, sequenced in a study of regulatory T cells in long-lasting Graves disease. Building the TCR beta libraries relied on iRepertoire HTBI primers, and CDR3 regions underwent Arm-PCR. MiXCR, applied by TCRdb to the multiplex PCR reads, yields one record per CDR3 protein. In the table there are 550,000 to 600,000 distinct CDR3 sequences, around 16% of which are singletons. Time point given: newly diagnosed GD, antithyroid drugs for less than 3 months. PBMCs were the source of the RNA used for TCR sequencing. These data were also filed under a second study, of T cells in Graves' hyperthyroidism and ophthalmopathy.

The sample was peripheral blood mononuclear cells (PBMCs), taken at new diagnosis, from a patient treated with antithyroid drugs. The receptors derive from a man aged 18 to 30 with Graves disease.

The V gene is TRBV15, the J gene TRBJ1-6, with a tentative D call TRBD1 (6 bases). Germline V gene data show CDR1 as LNHNV and CDR2 as YYDKDF (reference sequence). V lost 2 bases, J lost 0 bases, and 11 bases lay in between. The CDR3 covers 17 residues. CDR3 residues: CATSRKDSSSYNSPLHF. The CDR3, as DNA: TGTGCCACCAGCAGAAAGGACAGCTCCTCCTATAATTCACCCCTCCACTTT. Full variable domain (missing parts from reference TRBV15 and TRBJ1-6): DAMVIQNPRYQVTQFGKPVTLSCSQTLNHNVMYWYQQKSSQAPKLLFHYYDKDFNNEADTPDNFQSRRPNTSFCFLDIRSPGLGDTAMYLCATSRKDSSSYNSPLHFGNGTRLTVT.

This rearrangement joins TRBV28 to TRBJ2-5; D remains unclear. Trimming took 2 bases from V and 3 from J, leaving 22 bases between them. CDR1 is MDHEN, CDR2 SYDVKM, per germline. The CDR3 spans 18 residues. The CDR3 DNA reads TGTGCCAGCAGTTTACGTCTCATCCTAATAGCTGGGGAAGAGACCCAGTACTTC. Its translation: CASSLRLILIAGEETQYF.

In this sample, this clonotype turned up many times. The CDR3 loop is CASSPTTGAQYF. In DNA form, the CDR3 reads TGTGCCAGCTCACCCACAACAGGCGCGCAGTACTTC. This sequence joins TRBV18 and TRBJ2-7; maybe TRBD1 (5 bases). The CDR3 extends over 12 amino acids. Germline assignment: CDR1 KGHSH and CDR2 LQKENI. V was trimmed by 3 bases and J by 9 bases, leaving 12 bases between them. The full variable domain, with the rest looked up from reference TRBV18 and TRBJ2-7, is NAGVMQNPRHLVRRRGQEARLRCSPMKGHSHVYWYRQLPEEGLKFMVYLQKENIIDESGMPKERFSAEFPKEGPSILRIQQVVRGDSAAYFCASSPTTGAQYFGPGTRLTVT.

Many counts were recorded for this clonotype. The rearrangement uses TRBV7-9 and TRBJ2-7; possible D gene TRBD2, 6 bases. This CDR3 contains 15 residues. CDR1 and CDR2 from the germline V gene are SEHNR and FQNEAQ (reference sequence). Trimming cost V 5 bases and J 6 bases, with 20 bases left between them. The CDR3 loop reads CASSPLTGALSEQYF. DNA for the CDR3: TGTGCCAGCAGCCCCTTGACGGGAGCTCTTTCCGAGCAGTACTTC.

On this clonotype: This may stem from a read error, because a much larger clone lies one nucleotide away. The chain links TRBV12-3 or TRBV12-4 to TRBJ1-5; D is perhaps TRBD1 (5 bases). The germline V and J ends were trimmed by 8 bases and 1 base, with 12 bases remaining between them. The CDR3 has 14 residues. In DNA, the CDR3 is TGTGCCAGCGGGTTGGACACAAGCAATCAGCCCCAGCATTTT. This sequence encodes CASGLDTSNQPQHF.

This sequence joins TRBV6-1 and TRBJ2-7; 9 positions agree with TRBD1. Germline loops: CDR1 MNHNS, CDR2 SASEGT. The CDR3 has 16 amino acids. V dropped 1 base and J dropped 2; count of bases not matched to a gene: 6. DNA of the CDR3: TGTGCCAGCAGTGAAGTAGAGGACAGGGGAGCCTACGAGCAGTACTTC. Residues: CASSEVEDRGAYEQYF.

The rearrangement joins TRBV9 to TRBJ2-1; TRBD2 matches at 15 bases. V was pared by 2 bases and J by 0 bases, with 6 bases of the junction left unmatched. The CDR3 contains 19 residues. The germline gives CDR1 SGDLS, CDR2 YYNGEE. This CDR3 is CASSVGLAGGQSSYNEQFF. The CDR3 DNA sequence: TGTGCCAGCAGCGTGGGACTAGCGGGAGGACAAAGCTCCTACAATGAGCAGTTCTTC. The variable domain in full, with the rest retrieved from reference TRBV9 and TRBJ2-1, is DSGVTQTPKHLITATGQRVTLRCSPRSGDLSVYWYQQSLDQGLQFLIQYYNGEERAKGNILERFSAQQFPDLHSELNLSSLELGDSALYFCASSVGLAGGQSSYNEQFFGPGTRLTVL.

About this clonotype itself: A much larger clone differs by one base, so this may be a read error. This sequence joins TRBV6-1 and TRBJ1-1, with D hard to call. Deletions cut 4 bases from V and 1 base from J, with 4 bases between. Per germline, CDR1 MNHNS and CDR2 SASEGT. This CDR3 has 12 amino acids. The CDR3 is CASSVWNTEAFF. Here the CDR3 DNA reads TGTGCCAGCAGTGTCTGGAACACTGAAGCTTTCTTT.

This clonotype was detected ten times or more. CDR3 sequence: CASRQTGVGTDTQYF. The DNA for the CDR3 is TGTGCCAGCAGGCAGACAGGGGTCGGGACAGATACGCAGTATTTT. This chain links TRBV2 with TRBJ2-3; 8 bases align to TRBD1. The CDR3 totals 15 residues. Trimming removed 6 bases from V and 3 bases from J; junction bases left unmatched: 8. Germline-derived CDR1 and CDR2 are SNHLY and FYNNEI. Complete variable domain (other parts from reference TRBV2 and TRBJ2-3): EPEVTQTPSHQVTQMGQEVILRCVPISNHLYFYWYRQILGQKVEFLVSFYNNEISEKSEIFDDQFSVERPDGSNFTLKIRSTKLEDSAMYFCASRQTGVGTDTQYFGPGTRLTVL.

The rearrangement uses TRBV2 and TRBJ1-1; tentatively, D is TRBD1 (6 bases). Per the germline V gene, CDR1 is SNHLY and CDR2 is FYNNEI. The CDR3 extends over 15 amino acids. V dropped 7 bases and J dropped 1 base, with 16 bases sitting between them. The CDR3 protein is CASIKPGAENTEAFF. The CDR3 DNA reads TGTGCCAGCATTAAACCGGGGGCAGAGAACACTGAAGCTTTCTTT.